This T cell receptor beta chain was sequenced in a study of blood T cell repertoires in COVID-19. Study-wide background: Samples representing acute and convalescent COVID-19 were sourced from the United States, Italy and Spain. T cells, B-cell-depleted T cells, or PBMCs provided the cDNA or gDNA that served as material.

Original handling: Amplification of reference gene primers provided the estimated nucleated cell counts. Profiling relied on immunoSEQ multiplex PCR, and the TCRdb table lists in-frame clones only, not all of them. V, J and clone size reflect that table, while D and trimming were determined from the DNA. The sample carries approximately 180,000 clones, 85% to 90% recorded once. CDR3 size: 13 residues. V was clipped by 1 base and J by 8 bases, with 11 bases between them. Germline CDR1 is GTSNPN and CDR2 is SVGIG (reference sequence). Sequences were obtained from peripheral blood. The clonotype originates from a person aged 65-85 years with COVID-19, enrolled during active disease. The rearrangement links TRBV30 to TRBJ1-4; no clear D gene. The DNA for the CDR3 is TGTGCCTGGAGTGGAATATTGGAGGAAAAACTGTTTTTT. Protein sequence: CAWSGILEEKLFF.